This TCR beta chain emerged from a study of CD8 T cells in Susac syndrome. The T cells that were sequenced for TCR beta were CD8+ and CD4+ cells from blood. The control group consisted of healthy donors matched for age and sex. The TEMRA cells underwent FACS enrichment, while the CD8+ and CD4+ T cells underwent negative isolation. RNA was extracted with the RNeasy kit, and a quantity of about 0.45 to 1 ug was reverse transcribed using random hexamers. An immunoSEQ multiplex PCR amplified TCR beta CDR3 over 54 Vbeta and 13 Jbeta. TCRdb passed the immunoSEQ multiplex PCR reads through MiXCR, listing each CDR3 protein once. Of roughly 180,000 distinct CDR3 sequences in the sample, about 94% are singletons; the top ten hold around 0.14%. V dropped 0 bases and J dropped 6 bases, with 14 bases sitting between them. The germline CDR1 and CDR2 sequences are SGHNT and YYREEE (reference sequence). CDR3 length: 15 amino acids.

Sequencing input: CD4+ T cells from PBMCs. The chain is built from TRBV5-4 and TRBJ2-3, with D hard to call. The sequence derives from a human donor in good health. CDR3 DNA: TGTGCCAGCAGCTTGGGGCTCCTCTCTAAGGATACGCAGTATTTT. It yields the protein CASSLGLLSKDTQYF.